Below are 26 T cell receptor beta chains sequenced from a single sample in a study of regulatory T cells in long-lasting Graves disease (dated by TCRdb to 2020 to 2023). In light of the paper, this sample's time point label describes: newly diagnosed GD, antithyroid drugs for less than 3 months. For both TCR sequencing and RNA sequencing, RNA was extracted from PBMCs in TRIzol. Receptors were amplified or captured by multiplex PCR. Sequencing took place on an Illumina HiSeq 4000. To build TCR beta libraries, CDR3 regions were amplified by Arm-PCR using iRepertoire HTBI primers. TCRdb cleaned the public reads at Q25 with fastp, built clones with MiXCR and kept in-frame beta chains. Rows merge per CDR3 protein into single entries with the most common DNA and genes. In all, the sample holds hundreds of thousands of distinct CDR3 sequences, and under 20% of those were seen once. The top ten clones comprise under 20% of the sample.

The same specimen was also included in a second study, on T cells in Graves' hyperthyroidism and ophthalmopathy.

Sequenced material: peripheral blood mononuclear cells (PBMCs), taken at new diagnosis, from a patient treated with antithyroid drugs. These TCRs come from a woman aged 30 to 39 with Graves disease. Donor details come from another sample of the same person, matched by shared clones.

Points on this clonotype: A read error may be the cause here, since a much bigger clone is one base away. This rearrangement joins TRBV2 to TRBJ1-1; D is uncertain. Germline CDR1 reads SNHLY; CDR2 reads FYNNEI. This CDR3 region has 14 residues. The CDR3 protein is CANSDSGGYTEAFF. Here the CDR3 DNA reads TGTGCCAACAGTGATTCTGGAGGTTACACTGAAGCTTTCTTT.

This clonotype was detected a few times. The chain links TRBV19 to TRBJ2-7; 8 bases map to TRBD1. The germline V gene encodes CDR1 LNHDA and CDR2 SQIVND (reference sequence). CDR3 length: 14 residues. J gave up 6 bases and V 9 bases, and 13 bases lay outside the gene matches. The chain's CDR3 is CASRRRAGGPEQYF. Written as DNA, the CDR3 is TGTGCCAGCCGACGTCGGGCAGGGGGCCCCGAGCAGTACTTC.

This clonotype has a handful of counts. The V and J genes are TRBV5-1 and TRBJ2-3; 9 nucleotides line up with TRBD2. The CDR3 has 15 residues. From germline, CDR1 is SGHRS and CDR2 YFSETQ. V shed 4 bases, J shed 4 bases, and the junction held 7 bases outside the gene matches. DNA of the CDR3: TGCGCCAGCAGCGTCCCCGGGACTAGCCCAGATACGCAGTATTTT. It encodes CASSVPGTSPDTQYF.

This clonotype was found a few times. Since the CDR3 does not end with the conserved phenylalanine or tryptophan, this likely comes from a read error. The chain is built from TRBV6-9 and TRBJ1-2, with TRBD1 matching 7 bases. Germline loops: CDR1 MNHGY, CDR2 SVAAGI. This CDR3 comprises 14 residues. V was clipped by 3 bases and J by 7 bases; unmatched bases: 8. CDR3 protein: CASSYADRDGGYTL. The CDR3, as DNA: TGTGCCAGCAGTTACGCCGACAGGGACGGTGGCTACACCCTC.

This clonotype came up a few times. The rearrangement uses TRBV9 and TRBJ2-7; TRBD2 aligns across 7 bases. CDR1 is SGDLS and CDR2 is YYNGEE in the germline V gene. The V gene end was trimmed by 3 bases and the J gene end by 3 bases; junction bases not matched to a gene: 12. CDR3 length equals 16 residues. The CDR3 DNA sequence: TGTGCCAGCAGCGCGGCTAGTGGGCTAGCGGTCTACGAGCAGTACTTC. Protein: CASSAASGLAVYEQYF.

The chain is built from TRBV28 and TRBJ1-6; 9 nucleotides line up with TRBD1. Germline CDR1 MDHEN, CDR2 SYDVKM. The CDR3 is 15 residues long. V gave up 5 bases and J gave up 5 bases; unmatched junction bases: 4. CDR3 loop: CASSAGQGHNSPLHF. The CDR3 region has the DNA TGTGCCAGCAGTGCCGGACAGGGGCATAATTCACCCCTCCACTTT.

V and J are TRBV12-3 or TRBV12-4 and TRBJ1-2; D is perhaps TRBD1 (5 bases). CDR3 length equals 13 residues. V was pared by 4 bases and J by 8 bases, with 14 bases between. DNA for the CDR3: TGTGCCAGCAGTTCCCACGGTGGGGGGGGCTACACCTTC. Amino acid sequence: CASSSHGGGGYTF.

This clonotype was seen ten or more times. The V gene is TRBV11-1, the J gene TRBJ2-1; 11 nucleotides match TRBD1. The germline V gene has CDR1 SGHAT and CDR2 FQDESV (reference sequence). V lost 4 bases and J lost 9; bases outside the gene matches: 2. The CDR3 contains 13 residues. The CDR3 sequence: CASSSDRGLEQFF. CDR3 in DNA: TGTGCCAGCAGCTCGGACAGGGGGCTTGAGCAGTTCTTC.

This clonotype occurred a few times. The chain employs TRBV29-1 and TRBJ1-1; 12 bases are a match to TRBD1. This CDR3 is 14 amino acids long. With V trimmed by 7 bases and J by 5 bases, 8 bases remained unmatched. Germline-derived CDR1 and CDR2 are SQVTM and ANQGSEA. Here the CDR3 DNA reads TGCAGCGCCCTGGGACAGGGGGCGAGTACTGAAGCTTTCTTT. Amino acids: CSALGQGASTEAFF.

This clonotype was seen more than once but under ten times. The rearrangement links TRBV3-1 to TRBJ1-2; 8 bases agree with TRBD1. Germline lookup yields CDR1 LGHDT and CDR2 YNNKEL (reference sequence). The length of the CDR3 is 13 residues. With 6 bases clipped from V and 7 bases from J, the junction kept 7 bases outside the gene matches. CDR3 nucleotides: TGTGCCAGCAGACCGACAGGGGTGGGTGGCTACACCTTC. Its translation is CASRPTGVGGYTF.

This clonotype was detected many times. Because the CDR3's place on the DNA is in doubt, the DNA is left out and the CDR3 is given as listed by TCRdb. The chain combines TRBV2 with TRBJ1-2; TRBD1 is taken as the D call from the table, unchecked against the DNA. Both ends counted, the CDR3 spans 14 residues. Germline CDR1 SNHLY, CDR2 FYNNEI. The CDR3 reads CASSGQGALYGYTF.

This clonotype was recorded many times. The V and J genes are TRBV28 and TRBJ2-7; D gene uncertain. CDR3 length equals 16 residues. Deletions cut 3 bases from V and 1 base from J, with 16 bases between. The germline V gene encodes CDR1 MDHEN and CDR2 SYDVKM. DNA for the CDR3: TGTGCCAGCAGTTTTAGCTCTTTAGGTAATTCCTACGAGCAGTACTTC. Translated, it gives CASSFSSLGNSYEQYF.

The rearrangement uses TRBV20-1 and TRBJ2-5; 11 bases map to TRBD2. CDR3 length: 16 residues. Germline assignment: CDR1 DFQATT and CDR2 SNEGSKA (reference sequence). V shed 3 bases and J 2 bases; nucleotides not matched to a gene: 8. The CDR3 loop is CSASPISGREQETQYF. In DNA, the CDR3 is TGCAGTGCTAGTCCTATTAGCGGGAGGGAACAAGAGACCCAGTACTTC.

This clonotype appeared many times. This chain links TRBV28 with TRBJ1-1; D is uncertain. Germline-derived CDR1 and CDR2 are MDHEN and SYDVKM. Deletions cut 4 bases from V and 4 bases from J, with 7 bases between. The CDR3 spans 12 residues. CDR3 nucleotide sequence: TGTGCCAGCAGTTCTAGGGCCACTGAAGCTTTCTTT. Encoded protein: CASSSRATEAFF.

This clonotype has only a few counts. The rearrangement joins TRBV6-1 to TRBJ1-2; the match to TRBD1 covers 8 bases. This CDR3 has 12 amino acids. V gave up 7 bases and J gave up 6 bases; unmatched junction bases: 4. Germline assignment: CDR1 MNHNS and CDR2 SASEGT. This CDR3 reads CASTMTGDGYTF. CDR3 nucleotides: TGTGCCAGCACTATGACAGGGGATGGCTACACCTTC.

This clonotype was seen only a few times. The chain joins TRBV27 to TRBJ1-2, with D tentatively TRBD1 (5 bases). Per the germline V gene, CDR1 is MNHEY and CDR2 is SMNVEV (reference sequence). The CDR3 is 13 amino acids. With 2 bases removed from V and 6 bases from J, the gap between germline ends came to 10 bases. The CDR3 reads CASSLQGGDGYTF. As DNA, the CDR3 is TGTGCCAGCAGTTTACAGGGTGGGGATGGCTACACCTTC.

This clonotype has ten or more counts. The CDR3 DNA follows: TGTGCCAGCAGTGAATTGGTGCCAGGGCGATCTGAAGCTTTCTTT. Residues: CASSELVPGRSEAFF. This chain links TRBV6-1 with TRBJ1-1, with D maybe TRBD1 (5 bases). Per germline, CDR1 MNHNS and CDR2 SASEGT. The CDR3 covers 15 residues. The germline V and J ends were trimmed by 2 bases and 6 bases, with 16 bases remaining between them.

The chain is built from TRBV3-1 and TRBJ2-1; 15 positions agree with TRBD2. The CDR3 runs 16 residues. The V gene end was trimmed by 7 bases and the J gene end by 10 bases; junction bases not matched to a gene: 11. CDR1 and CDR2 (germline): LGHDT, YNNKEL (reference sequence). CDR3 residues: CASTQSGTSGRNEQFF. The DNA for the CDR3 is TGTGCCAGCACCCAGTCCGGGACTAGCGGGAGGAACGAGCAGTTCTTC.

This clonotype was counted only a few times. The chain employs TRBV20-1 and TRBJ1-5; no clear D. The CDR3 covers 13 residues. V was clipped by 6 bases and J by 1 base, with 10 bases between them. Germline lookup yields CDR1 DFQATT and CDR2 SNEGSKA (reference sequence). CDR3 loop: CSAQMGSNQPQHF. The CDR3 DNA is TGCAGTGCACAAATGGGGAGCAATCAGCCCCAGCATTTT.

A note on this clonotype: Given a much more abundant clone one base away, this may be a read error. The V gene is TRBV11-2, the J gene TRBJ1-1; tentative D call: TRBD1 (5 bases). The CDR3 has 15 amino acids. Germline V gene sequence: CDR1 SGHAT, CDR2 FQNNGV. The V gene lost 0 bases and the J gene lost 4 bases, with 12 bases spanning the gap. The CDR3 region is CASSLDRELFTEAFF. DNA for the CDR3: TGTGCCAGCAGCTTAGACAGGGAATTGTTCACTGAAGCTTTCTTT.

This clonotype has just a few counts. The chain combines TRBV25-1 with TRBJ2-3; D uncertain. The J call may be faulty, since TRBJ2-7 better matches the DNA end. The CDR3 spans 12 residues. Germline V gene data show CDR1 as MGHDK and CDR2 as SYGVNS. In nucleotides, the CDR3 is TGTGCCAGCAGTGAATACGGTAACGAGCAGTACTTC. Its protein product is CASSEYGNEQYF.

The chain is built from TRBV7-9 and TRBJ2-2; D possibly corresponds to TRBD2 (6 bases). V lost 1 base to trimming and J lost 8 bases, with 14 bases between them. The V gene's germline CDR1 is SEHNR and CDR2 FQNEAQ (reference sequence). The CDR3 is 15 amino acids. Here the CDR3 reads CASSLGSGEQGELFF. The CDR3 nucleotides read TGTGCCAGCAGCTTAGGTAGCGGCGAGCAGGGGGAGCTGTTTTTT. Full variable domain (rest looked up from reference TRBV7-9 and TRBJ2-2): DTGVSQNPRHKITKRGQNVTFRCDPISEHNRLYWYRQTLGQGPEFLTYFQNEAQLEKSRLLSDRFSAERPKGSFSTLEIQRTEQGDSAMYLCASSLGSGEQGELFFGEGSRLTVL.

The count of this clonotype is one. This probably arose from a read error, given a far larger clone one base away. This chain connects TRBV30 to TRBJ2-1; D remains ambiguous. The J call could be wrong; TRBJ2-5 is a better fit for the DNA end. The CDR3 covers 12 residues. Germline V gene sequence: CDR1 GTSNPN, CDR2 SVGIG (reference sequence). CDR3 sequence reads: CTWSRVQETQYF. The CDR3 region has the DNA TGTACCTGGAGCCGGGTTCAAGAGACCCAGTACTTC.

This clonotype was counted ten times or more. V is TRBV20-1 and J is TRBJ2-3; 10 bases map to TRBD2. This CDR3 comprises 13 residues. The germline CDR1 and CDR2 sequences are DFQATT and SNEGSKA (reference sequence). V lost 6 bases, J lost 4 bases, and 4 bases stayed unmatched. The CDR3 bases are TGCAGTGCCTCCGGGACTAGCGCAGATACGCAGTATTTT. It encodes CSASGTSADTQYF.

The chain joins TRBV20-1 to TRBJ2-1, with D possibly matching TRBD1 (6 bases). This CDR3 has 16 residues. Germline CDR1 and CDR2: DFQATT and SNEGSKA (reference sequence). CDR3 sequence (DNA): TGCAGAGCAAAAAAGCCCGGGACACCCTCCTACAATGAGCAGTTCTTC. Translated, it gives CRAKKPGTPSYNEQFF.

The J gene is TRBJ2-5, the V gene TRBV2, with 7 bases lining up with TRBD1. Germline V gene lookup returns CDR1 SNHLY and CDR2 FYNNEI. CDR3 length: 13 residues. V lost 7 bases, J lost 1 base, and 3 bases stayed unmatched. The CDR3 sequence is CASTYRGQETQYF. CDR3 sequence (DNA): TGTGCCAGCACCTACAGGGGCCAAGAGACCCAGTACTTC. Full variable domain (remainder filled in from reference TRBV2 and TRBJ2-5): EPEVTQTPSHQVTQMGQEVILRCVPISNHLYFYWYRQILGQKVEFLVSFYNNEISEKSEIFDDQFSVERPDGSNFTLKIRSTKLEDSAMYFCASTYRGQETQYFGPGTRLLVL.